The present entry profiles one T cell receptor (beta chain) with its context. Its antigen is not known. Noted time point: newly diagnosed GD, antithyroid drugs for less than 3 months. PBMCs provided the RNA from which the TCR library was made. Relying on iRepertoire HTBI primers and Arm-PCR of CDR3 regions, the team built TCR beta libraries. Via MiXCR, TCRdb re-called the multiplex PCR reads, giving one row per CDR3 protein. The table shows 400,000 to 500,000 distinct CDR3 sequences, with 14% occurring only once. This sample was included in a study of regulatory T cells in long-lasting Graves disease. Study-wide results and limits: Possibly, too few samples lowered accuracy. Segments TRBV28, TRBJ1-2 and TRBJ2-5 showed preferential usage in persistent disease.

CDR1 SGHRS and CDR2 YFSETQ come from the germline V gene. The V end was cut by 4 bases, the J end by 6 bases, with 10 bases between. The CDR3 loop spans 13 amino acids. This sample also belongs to another study, concerning T cells in Graves' hyperthyroidism and ophthalmopathy. That investigation notes: Each patient was aged 18 to 65 and had newly diagnosed hyperthyroidism of under 2 months' duration.

The sequence was obtained from a woman aged 50 to 65 with Graves disease. Specimen: peripheral blood mononuclear cells (PBMCs), collected at new diagnosis, from a patient treated with antithyroid drugs. The chain is built from TRBV5-1 and TRBJ2-2, with unresolved D. This chain's CDR3 is CASSVTFAGELFF. Here the CDR3 DNA reads TGCGCCAGCAGCGTGACATTTGCCGGGGAGCTGTTTTTT. The whole variable domain, filled in from reference TRBV5-1 and TRBJ2-2, reads KAGVTQTPRYLIKTRGQQVTLSCSPISGHRSVSWYQQTPGQGLQFLFEYFSETQRNKGNFPGRFSGRQFSNSRSEMNVSTLELGDSALYLCASSVTFAGELFFGEGSRLTVL.